The next 24 T cell receptor beta chains were all read from a single sample in a study of cytomegalovirus exposure and HLA in healthy donors. A multiplex PCR was run with 60 Vbeta primers and 13 Jbeta primers. TCRdb's copy holds only in-frame clones and misses some; the assay was immunoSEQ multiplex PCR. The repertoire holds about 200,000 clones, approximately 82% seen once, with 0.55% to 0.75% in the top ten. The sequencing sample was made of PBMCs. Source of these receptors: a man aged 18 to 35 in good health and CMV-seronegative.

V gene TRBV28 combines with J gene TRBJ2-2; D is perhaps TRBD2 (5 bases). The V and J ends lost 7 bases and 7 bases respectively, with 16 bases between them. Germline loops: CDR1 MDHEN, CDR2 SYDVKM. The length of the CDR3 is 14 residues. CDR3 sequence: CASNQPGILGELFF. The CDR3 nucleotides are TGTGCCAGCAACCAACCGGGGATTCTCGGGGAGCTGTTTTTT.

V gene TRBV7-2 combines with J gene TRBJ1-6, with 7 bases identical to TRBD1. With 3 bases clipped from V and 12 bases from J, the junction kept 8 bases outside the gene matches. Germline assignment: CDR1 SGHTA and CDR2 FQGNSA. CDR3 length: 14 residues. In DNA form, the CDR3 reads TGTGCCAGCAGCTTTCGACAGGGCGGTCAACCCCTCCACTTT. It specifies CASSFRQGGQPLHF.

This clone was counted only a few times. The chain joins TRBV5-1 to TRBJ2-1; weak D call: TRBD2 (5 bases). Trimming pared 1 base from V and 4 bases from J, leaving 12 bases between. The CDR3 totals 15 residues. Looked up from germline, CDR1 is SGHRS and CDR2 is YFSETQ. The CDR3 spells CASSLRVAPYNEQFF. The CDR3 nucleotides read TGCGCCAGCAGCTTGAGGGTAGCGCCGTACAATGAGCAGTTCTTC.

The chain carries TRBV6-5 and TRBJ1-6; 11 nucleotides match TRBD1. V shed 6 bases and J 8 bases; nucleotides not matched to a gene: 3. Germline V CDR1 and CDR2: MNHEY, SVGAGI. The CDR3 is 14 residues long. CDR3: CASRPGQGDSPLHF. The CDR3 coding sequence is TGTGCCAGCAGGCCGGGACAGGGGGATTCACCCCTCCACTTT.

The rearrangement joins TRBV5-6 to TRBJ1-2, with a tentative D call TRBD1 (6 bases). This CDR3 spans 14 amino acids. Germline lookup yields CDR1 SGHDT and CDR2 YYEEEE. V was cut by 5 bases and J by 4 bases, with 15 bases left in between. CDR3 sequence: CASRRDGTLYGYTF. In DNA form, the CDR3 reads TGTGCCAGCAGGAGGGACGGGACACTCTATGGCTACACCTTC.

A word on this clone: The same CDR3 also results from other DNA sequences found in this sample. CDR3 DNA sequence: TGTGCCAGCAGTTTTGGCCAGGGTTCCTACGAGCAGTACTTC. Translated: CASSFGQGSYEQYF. The chain is built from TRBV27 and TRBJ2-7; possible D gene TRBD1, 5 bases. Germline V gene sequence: CDR1 MNHEY, CDR2 SMNVEV (reference sequence). V was cut by 3 bases and J by 1 base, with 10 bases left in between. The CDR3 extends over 14 amino acids.

V and J are TRBV6-5 and TRBJ1-4; TRBD1 matches 9 bases. The V and J ends lost 4 bases and 8 bases, in that order; junction bases with no gene match: 8. CDR3 length equals 15 residues. The germline CDR1 and CDR2 sequences are MNHEY and SVGAGI. The CDR3 sequence: CASSLGTGLGEKLFF. The CDR3 DNA sequence: TGTGCCAGCAGTTTAGGGACAGGGCTTGGAGAAAAACTGTTTTTT.

This rearrangement joins TRBV19 to TRBJ1-1, with a weak D call TRBD1 (6 bases). This CDR3 has 13 residues. The V gene's germline CDR1 is LNHDA and CDR2 SQIVND (reference sequence). V shed 3 bases and J shed 5 bases, with 10 bases lying between them. CDR3 coding DNA: TGTGCCAGTAGTATGCCCAGGGGAACTGAAGCTTTCTTT. This gives the protein CASSMPRGTEAFF.

This chain links TRBV11-2 with TRBJ2-7; D ambiguous. This CDR3 contains 12 residues. V shed 5 bases and J shed 3 bases, with 8 bases lying between them. Per germline, CDR1 SGHAT and CDR2 FQNNGV. The CDR3 DNA reads TGTGCCAGCAGCGCAGGCTTCTACGAGCAGTACTTC. This translates into CASSAGFYEQYF.

CDR3 sequence reads: CASSARFGNTIYF. The CDR3 DNA reads as TGTGCCAGTAGTGCGCGGTTCGGAAACACCATATATTTT. The chain uses TRBV19 and TRBJ1-3; no clear D. CDR1 and CDR2 from the germline V gene are LNHDA and SQIVND (reference sequence). The CDR3 sequence is 13 residues long. V lost 5 bases and J lost 4, with 9 bases in between.

With regard to this clone: An end of the junction does not agree with germline; a read error may underlie this. V usage is TRBV7-9 and J usage is TRBJ2-1; a weak D match, TRBD2 (6 bases). Germline lookup yields CDR1 SEHNR and CDR2 FQNEAQ (reference sequence). CDR3 size: 13 residues. The CDR3 bases are TGTGCCAGCAGACCTAGCGTAAACAATGGGCAGTTCTTC. This sequence encodes CASRPSVNNGQFF. The entire variable domain, with the rest obtained from reference TRBV7-9 and TRBJ2-1, is as follows: DTGVSQNPRHKITKRGQNVTFRCDPISEHNRLYWYRQTLGQGPEFLTYFQNEAQLEKSRLLSDRFSAERPKGSFSTLEIQRTEQGDSAMYLCASRPSVNNGQFFGPGTRLTVL.

The rearrangement uses TRBV7-9 and TRBJ2-7; D is ambiguous. Germline lookup yields CDR1 SEHNR and CDR2 FQNEAQ (reference sequence). This CDR3 has 14 amino acids. V was clipped by 3 bases and J by 2 bases, with 11 bases between them. The CDR3 sequence: CASSFGQSAYEQYF. CDR3 nucleotide sequence: TGTGCCAGCAGCTTTGGCCAATCTGCCTACGAGCAGTACTTC.

The chain employs TRBV19 and TRBJ2-5; maybe TRBD1 (6 bases). Germline V gives CDR1 LNHDA, CDR2 SQIVND (reference sequence). This CDR3 contains 14 residues. Deletions cut 1 base from V and 5 bases from J, with 11 bases between. CDR3: CASSIGGGEETQYF. The CDR3 DNA is TGTGCCAGTAGTATAGGTGGGGGCGAGGAGACCCAGTACTTC.

This rearrangement joins TRBV28 to TRBJ2-7; perhaps TRBD1 as D (6 bases). V lost 5 bases to trimming and J lost 6 bases, with 20 bases between them. The CDR3 extends over 15 amino acids. Germline V gene sequence: CDR1 MDHEN, CDR2 SYDVKM. The CDR3 DNA reads TGTGCCAGCAGTCCACCGGACAGTCGAGGCCCCGAGCAGTACTTC. It is translated as CASSPPDSRGPEQYF.

The CDR3 region has the DNA TGTGCCAGCAGTTCGGGACAGGGTGTTTGGTACGAGCAGTACTTC. Encoded protein: CASSSGQGVWYEQYF. The V call is TRBV5-4, the J call TRBJ2-7; 9 bases are shared with TRBD1. The CDR3 runs 15 residues. Germline V gene lookup returns CDR1 SGHNT and CDR2 YYREEE (reference sequence). V shed 5 bases and J 4 bases; nucleotides not matched to a gene: 10. The whole variable domain, remainder taken from reference TRBV5-4 and TRBJ2-7, is ETGVTQSPTHLIKTRGQQVTLRCSSQSGHNTVSWYQQALGQGPQFIFQYYREEENGRGNFPPRFSGLQFPNYSSELNVNALELDDSALYLCASSSGQGVWYEQYFGPGTRLTVT.

This chain uses TRBV7-9 with TRBJ2-3; 7 nucleotides match TRBD1. Germline CDR1 is SEHNR and CDR2 is FQNEAQ (reference sequence). V lost 5 bases, J lost 2 bases, and 10 bases stayed unmatched. CDR3 size: 16 residues. The CDR3 loop reads CASSQLGGQPTDTQYF. CDR3 bases: TGTGCCAGCAGCCAGTTAGGGGGACAGCCCACAGATACGCAGTATTTT.

This clone has only one observation. V is TRBV10-1 and J is TRBJ2-7, with D possibly TRBD2 on 6 matching bases. Germline V gene sequence: CDR1 WNHNN, CDR2 SYGVQD (reference sequence). The CDR3 spans 13 residues. Trimming stripped 2 bases from V and 4 bases from J, with 9 bases between. The CDR3 protein is CASSEGLAYEQYF. CDR3 DNA: TGCGCCAGCAGTGAGGGTCTAGCGTACGAGCAGTACTTC.

V gene TRBV5-1 combines with J gene TRBJ2-5; D is possibly TRBD2 (8 bases). Trimming pared 2 bases from V and 4 bases from J, leaving 18 bases between. Per germline, CDR1 SGHRS and CDR2 YFSETQ. This CDR3 has 16 amino acids. In DNA form, the CDR3 reads TGCGCCAGCAGCTTCGGGACAGCGGGGGTAGGAGAGACCCAGTACTTC. This gives the protein CASSFGTAGVGETQYF.

This chain uses TRBV28 with TRBJ1-1; possible D gene TRBD1, 5 bases. The CDR3 has 16 amino acids. V was clipped by 4 bases and J by 0 bases, with 15 bases between them. Per the germline V gene, CDR1 is MDHEN and CDR2 is SYDVKM. Written as DNA, the CDR3 is TGTGCCAGCAGTTACTTGACAGAACGGCTGAACACTGAAGCTTTCTTT. This sequence encodes CASSYLTERLNTEAFF.

Details on this clone: At one of its ends the junction is not consistent with the germline gene, which may arise from a read error. The chain employs TRBV5-6 and TRBJ2-6, with a weak D call TRBD1 (5 bases). From germline, CDR1 is SGHDT and CDR2 YYEEEE. The CDR3 runs to 15 residues. Here the CDR3 DNA reads TGTGCCAGCAGCCTTATAAGCTCTGGGGCCAACGCCCTGACTTTC. Its translation is CASSLISSGANALTF.

J is TRBJ2-7 and V is TRBV2; tentative D call: TRBD1 (6 bases). With 5 bases removed from V and 6 bases from J, the gap between germline ends came to 17 bases. Germline CDR1 reads SNHLY; CDR2 reads FYNNEI. The CDR3 consists of 14 residues. The CDR3 loop is CASSPDRSPAEQYF. The CDR3 coding sequence is TGTGCCAGCAGTCCCGACAGGTCCCCGGCCGAGCAGTACTTC.

The rearrangement uses TRBV4-2 and TRBJ1-4, with 9 bases matching TRBD1. Germline loops: CDR1 LGHNA, CDR2 YNFKEQ. Unmatched junction bases numbered 9, after V lost 0 bases and J lost 10 bases. The CDR3 sequence is 16 residues long. The CDR3 loop is CASSQEQGQGSGKLFF. For the CDR3, the DNA is TGTGCCAGCAGCCAAGAGCAGGGACAGGGATCGGGAAAACTGTTTTTT.

The chain uses TRBV28 and TRBJ1-3; a possible D gene is TRBD1 (6 bases). The CDR3 runs 16 residues. V was cut by 0 bases and J by 0 bases, with 9 bases left in between. CDR1 is MDHEN, CDR2 SYDVKM, per germline. DNA for the CDR3: TGTGCCAGCAGTTTATGGGGACATCTCTCTGGAAACACCATATATTTT. This encodes CASSLWGHLSGNTIYF.

This clone came up a few times. The chain carries TRBV5-1 and TRBJ1-3; 7 bases are a match to TRBD1. The CDR3 loop spans 16 amino acids. Germline V CDR1 and CDR2: SGHRS, YFSETQ. V was pared by 4 bases and J by 0 bases, with 7 bases of the junction left unmatched. The CDR3 sequence is CASSPQGPISGNTIYF. As DNA, the CDR3 is TGCGCCAGCAGCCCACAGGGGCCTATCTCTGGAAACACCATATATTTT.